Each of the 21 T cell receptor beta chains below was sequenced from the same sample in a study of T cell clonotyping in hematopoietic cell transplantation (dated by TCRdb to the early 2020s). Library creation used the immunoSEQ multiplex PCR assay. TCRdb stores this immuneACCESS table with in-frame sequences only. Part of the clones is absent; in the studies checked, under half of the shortfall reflects unresolved V genes, and no reason is known for the rest. Recorded for this sample are under 25,000 clones; approximately 80% of them occurred a single time. 17% of the sample belongs to the ten largest clones. Per the publication, the time point label means: recipient sample about 28 days before transplant, after cytoreduction. Sequences were derived from peripheral blood mononuclear cells, sampled before stem cell transplant. These receptors all come from a man aged 55 to 70 with acute myeloid leukemia. Some clones in this sample may be carry-over from other donors' samples.

Concerning this clone: At one end the junction does not follow the germline gene, possibly because of a read error. The J gene is TRBJ1-2, the V gene TRBV7-2; D uncertain. Germline assignment: CDR1 SGHTA and CDR2 FQGNSA. CDR3 length: 13 residues. CDR3 sequence reads: CVSSLDGSYGYTF. In DNA form, the CDR3 reads TGTGTCAGCAGCTTGGACGGGTCCTATGGCTACACCTTC.

The chain couples TRBV29-1 to TRBJ2-7, with a tentative D call TRBD2 (5 bases). Between the trimmed V and J ends, which lost 7 bases and 2 bases, there was a span of 21 bases. From germline, CDR1 is SQVTM and CDR2 ANQGSEA. There are 15 residues in the CDR3. The CDR3 loop is CSADSGETNPYEQYF. In DNA, the CDR3 is TGCAGCGCGGACTCCGGGGAGACGAACCCCTACGAGCAGTACTTC.

The genes are TRBV7-9 and TRBJ2-7; the D is unclear. Per the germline V gene, CDR1 is SEHNR and CDR2 is FQNEAQ (reference sequence). Trimming took off 0 bases at V and 6 bases at J, with 9 bases between the two ends. The CDR3 is 13 amino acids. CDR3 DNA sequence: TGTGCCAGCAGCTTAGCGCTGGCCTCCGAGCAGTACTTC. Its translation is CASSLALASEQYF.

The chain recombines TRBV9 with TRBJ2-1; the D call may be TRBD1 or TRBD2 (6 bases each). Germline V gene sequence: CDR1 SGDLS, CDR2 YYNGEE. Trimming removed 5 bases at V and 2 bases at J, with 11 bases between. This CDR3 is 14 amino acids long. In nucleotides, the CDR3 is TGTGCCAGCAGTAGGGGGGTGACCTACAATGAGCAGTTCTTC. It translates to CASSRGVTYNEQFF.

The chain recombines TRBV2 with TRBJ1-1; D call uncertain. The CDR3 has 15 residues. V shed 1 base and J shed 1 base, with 10 bases lying between them. Germline V gives CDR1 SNHLY, CDR2 FYNNEI. In nucleotides, the CDR3 is TGTGCCAGCAGTGAAGGATTGGCAGGGAACACTGAAGCTTTCTTT. Translating gives CASSEGLAGNTEAFF. Filled out from reference TRBV2 and TRBJ1-1, the complete variable domain reads EPEVTQTPSHQVTQMGQEVILRCVPISNHLYFYWYRQILGQKVEFLVSFYNNEISEKSEIFDDQFSVERPDGSNFTLKIRSTKLEDSAMYFCASSEGLAGNTEAFFGQGTRLTVV.

The V gene is TRBV9, the J gene TRBJ2-3; 11 bases are a match to TRBD2. Germline trimming cut 3 bases from V and 1 base from J; bases unmatched to any gene: 1. The CDR3 totals 15 residues. Germline values: CDR1 SGDLS, CDR2 YYNGEE. The CDR3 DNA follows: TGTGCCAGCAGCGCGACTAGCGGGGGCACAGATACGCAGTATTTT. This translates into CASSATSGGTDTQYF. Together with reference TRBV9 and TRBJ2-3, the CDR3 gives the full variable domain: DSGVTQTPKHLITATGQRVTLRCSPRSGDLSVYWYQQSLDQGLQFLIQYYNGEERAKGNILERFSAQQFPDLHSELNLSSLELGDSALYFCASSATSGGTDTQYFGPGTRLTVL.

The V gene is TRBV30, the J gene TRBJ1-2, with D maybe TRBD1 (5 bases). Trimming stripped 3 bases from V and 4 bases from J, with 15 bases between. Germline CDR1 is GTSNPN and CDR2 is SVGIG (reference sequence). This CDR3 region has 14 residues. DNA of the CDR3: TGTGCCTGGAGCCACGGGGGTAATGCCTATGGCTACACCTTC. Protein sequence: CAWSHGGNAYGYTF.

The rearrangement uses TRBV7-2 and TRBJ2-1; 13 nucleotides align to TRBD2. The V gene's germline CDR1 is SGHTA and CDR2 FQGNSA. The CDR3 consists of 17 residues. The trim removed 3 bases at V and 6 bases at J, leaving 8 bases unmatched. This CDR3 is CASSFTSGGASANEQFF. CDR3 nucleotides: TGTGCCAGCAGCTTTACTAGCGGGGGGGCCTCGGCCAATGAGCAGTTCTTC.

The CDR3 DNA sequence: TGTGCCAGCAGCTTAGCGGGGGGCGCGACGCAGTACTTC. Translating gives CASSLAGGATQYF. The chain joins TRBV7-6 to TRBJ2-7; D tentatively fits TRBD1 or TRBD2 (6 bases each). Germline lookup yields CDR1 SGHVS and CDR2 FNYEAQ. Trimming took off 0 bases at V and 9 bases at J, with 12 bases between the two ends. The CDR3 has 13 residues.

This chain uses TRBV27 with TRBJ1-5; tentative D call: TRBD1 (6 bases). This CDR3 contains 16 residues. Germline V gives CDR1 MNHEY, CDR2 SMNVEV (reference sequence). Trimming left V 3 bases short and J 2 bases short, with 14 bases between. The CDR3 coding sequence is TGTGCCAGCAGTTTGACAGGTTCCATTGGCAATCAGCCCCAGCATTTT. Its translation: CASSLTGSIGNQPQHF.

The chain joins TRBV6-5 to TRBJ1-1; a weak D match, TRBD1 (5 bases). Trimming stripped 5 bases from V and 8 bases from J, with 15 bases between. The CDR3 is made up of 13 amino acids. CDR1 is MNHEY and CDR2 is SVGAGI in the germline V gene. The CDR3 loop is CASSDAGTGEAFF. CDR3 DNA sequence: TGTGCCAGCAGTGACGCCGGGACGGGAGAAGCTTTCTTT.

V gene TRBV9 combines with J gene TRBJ2-1; the D call may be TRBD1 or TRBD2 (6 bases each). The CDR3 has 16 residues. The V gene's germline CDR1 is SGDLS and CDR2 YYNGEE. V was shortened by 0 bases and J by 10 bases, with 20 bases between the two germline ends. CDR3 sequence reads: CASSVASRRGQGEQFF. The CDR3 bases are TGTGCCAGCAGCGTAGCCTCTCGGCGGGGACAAGGGGAGCAGTTCTTC.

The CDR3 loop is CASSEGATGNTIYF. Written as DNA, the CDR3 is TGCGCCAGCAGTGAGGGGGCGACGGGAAACACCATATATTTT. The chain combines TRBV5-1 with TRBJ1-3; 7 nucleotides line up with TRBD1. This CDR3 is 14 amino acids long. Germline CDR1 SGHRS, CDR2 YFSETQ. Trimming removed 5 bases from V and 4 bases from J; junction bases left unmatched: 6.

This clone occurred a few times. This rearrangement joins TRBV14 to TRBJ2-7; D may correspond to TRBD1 or TRBD2 (6 bases each). Germline V gives CDR1 SGHDN, CDR2 FVKESK. The germline V and J ends were trimmed by 3 bases and 9 bases, with 9 bases remaining between them. The CDR3 spans 11 residues. DNA of the CDR3: TGTGCCAGCAGCCAGGGGGGCCGGCAGTACTTC. Translated: CASSQGGRQYF.

This clone was found a few times. The chain links TRBV7-2 to TRBJ1-6, with 7 bases fitting TRBD1. J lost 2 bases, V lost 4 bases, and 8 bases had no gene match. The CDR3 is 17 residues long. Germline V lookup: CDR1 SGHTA, CDR2 FQGNSA. The CDR3 region has the DNA TGTGCCAGCAGCTCTGGAGGGGGCGCTGCCTATAATTCACCCCTCCACTTT. This translates into CASSSGGGAAYNSPLHF.

The chain is built from TRBV6-6 and TRBJ2-1, with TRBD1 matching 7 bases. The germline CDR1 and CDR2 sequences are MNHNY and SVGAGI (reference sequence). Trimming removed 9 bases from V and 2 bases from J; junction bases left unmatched: 4. CDR3 length: 13 amino acids. CDR3 amino acids: CASGTATYNEQFF. CDR3 bases: TGTGCCAGTGGGACAGCGACCTACAATGAGCAGTTCTTC.

The chain has TRBV2 and TRBJ2-7; 8 positions match TRBD1. The J segment lost 1 base and the V segment lost 8 bases, leaving 16 bases of the junction unmatched. This CDR3 comprises 17 residues. The V gene's germline CDR1 is SNHLY and CDR2 FYNNEI. This CDR3 is CASQDRAVTPMSYEQYF. The CDR3 region has the DNA TGTGCCAGCCAGGACAGGGCCGTCACTCCTATGTCCTACGAGCAGTACTTC.

This clone occurred a few times. The rearrangement joins TRBV2 to TRBJ1-2; 8 positions match TRBD1. The trim removed 1 base at V and 6 bases at J, leaving 4 bases unmatched. The CDR3 has 14 residues. Germline assignment: CDR1 SNHLY and CDR2 FYNNEI. CDR3 residues: CASSEVGQGNGYTF. The CDR3 nucleotides are TGTGCCAGCAGTGAAGTCGGACAGGGTAATGGCTACACCTTC.

The rearrangement uses TRBV27 and TRBJ1-2, with no clear D. The CDR3 extends over 12 amino acids. Deletions cut 6 bases from V and 8 bases from J, with 13 bases between. CDR1 is MNHEY and CDR2 is SMNVEV in the germline V gene (reference sequence). The CDR3 region is CASRPPQGGYTF. CDR3 nucleotides: TGTGCCAGCAGACCTCCCCAAGGAGGCTACACCTTC.

The gene calls are TRBV7-9 and TRBJ1-2; 7 nucleotides align to TRBD1. The CDR3 totals 13 residues. With 5 bases clipped from V and 4 bases from J, the junction kept 4 bases outside the gene matches. Germline V gene data show CDR1 as SEHNR and CDR2 as FQNEAQ (reference sequence). CDR3 nucleotide sequence: TGTGCCAGCAGCCACGGACAGGTCTATGGCTACACCTTC. Protein: CASSHGQVYGYTF.

V is TRBV27 and J is TRBJ1-1; 7 nucleotides agree with TRBD1. Germline values: CDR1 MNHEY, CDR2 SMNVEV (reference sequence). V lost 6 bases and J lost 3; bases outside the gene matches: 1. This CDR3 is 12 amino acids long. CDR3 residues: CASRTGHTEAFF. CDR3 DNA: TGTGCCAGCAGGACAGGGCACACTGAAGCTTTCTTT.